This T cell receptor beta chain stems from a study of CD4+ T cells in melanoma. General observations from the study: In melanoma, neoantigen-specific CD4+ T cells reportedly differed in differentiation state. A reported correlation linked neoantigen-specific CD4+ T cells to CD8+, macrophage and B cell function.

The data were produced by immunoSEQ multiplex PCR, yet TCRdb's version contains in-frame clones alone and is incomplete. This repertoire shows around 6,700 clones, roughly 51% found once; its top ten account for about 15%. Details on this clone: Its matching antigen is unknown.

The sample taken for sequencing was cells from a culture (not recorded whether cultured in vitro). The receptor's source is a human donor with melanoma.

CDR3 sequence: CASSFGTLDTGELFF. CDR3 nucleotides: TGTGCCAGCAGCTTCGGGACTCTCGACACCGGGGAGCTGTTTTTT. This chain links TRBV5-4 with TRBJ2-2; D perhaps matches TRBD2 (6 bases). Germline values: CDR1 SGHNT, CDR2 YYREEE (reference sequence). Trimming shortened V by 2 bases and J by 3 bases, and 11 bases separated the two germline ends. The CDR3 totals 15 residues.